The 7 T cell receptor beta chains presented below share a single source sample, sequenced in a study of blood T cells in healthy people across ages. A J-beta primer mix and a sample-barcoded 5' primer were used in a second PCR of roughly 7 to 12 cycles. Via MiXCR, TCRdb re-called the 5' RACE reads, giving one row per CDR3 protein. The table includes around 990,000 distinct CDR3 sequences, roughly two fifths detected once. The source material was blood. These TCRs come from a man aged 18 to 29 in good health.

The gene calls are TRBV7-9 and TRBJ1-5; a weak D match, TRBD1 (5 bases). Germline lookup yields CDR1 SEHNR and CDR2 FQNEAQ (reference sequence). Trimming shortened V by 5 bases and J by 9 bases, and 17 bases separated the two germline ends. The CDR3 totals 14 residues. The DNA for the CDR3 is TGTGCCAGCAGCCTTGGGACCGGGACGTGGCCCCAGCATTTT. This codes for CASSLGTGTWPQHF.

The gene calls are TRBV10-3 and TRBJ1-4, with D tentatively TRBD1 (5 bases). The germline CDR1 and CDR2 sequences are ENHRY and SYGVKD. CDR3 length equals 15 residues. Trimming took off 0 bases at V and 1 base at J, with 6 bases between the two ends. As DNA, the CDR3 is TGTGCCATCAGTGAGTCGCAGGGAACTAATGAAAAACTGTTTTTT. Protein sequence: CAISESQGTNEKLFF.

There are a few counts of this clonotype. The CDR3 sequence: CASAGGLNIQYF. CDR3 DNA sequence: TGTGCCAGCGCGGGGGGGCTGAACATTCAGTACTTC. The chain couples TRBV6-6 to TRBJ2-4; 9 positions agree with TRBD2. The germline V gene has CDR1 MNHNY and CDR2 SVGAGI (reference sequence). V trimming: 8 bases; J trimming: 7 bases; junction bases outside the gene matches: 3. This CDR3 has 12 residues.

This clonotype has only a few counts. The chain employs TRBV13 and TRBJ2-1; D call uncertain. Trimming took off 5 bases at V and 8 bases at J, with 16 bases between the two ends. The CDR3 consists of 14 residues. Germline-derived CDR1 and CDR2 are PRHDT and FYEKMQ (reference sequence). The chain's CDR3 is CASSLHSRWDEQFF. CDR3 DNA: TGTGCCAGCAGCCTTCACAGTCGGTGGGATGAGCAGTTCTTC.

V is TRBV3-1 and J is TRBJ1-1; the D is unclear. V was cut by 0 bases and J by 8 bases, with 10 bases left in between. Germline V CDR1 and CDR2: LGHDT, YNNKEL (reference sequence). There are 13 residues in the CDR3. The CDR3 DNA reads TGTGCCAGCAGCCAAGAAGCGGTTGCCGAAGCTTTCTTT. As protein: CASSQEAVAEAFF.

V is TRBV10-3 and J is TRBJ2-1, with D possibly matching TRBD2 (6 bases). The V and J ends lost 2 bases and 2 bases respectively, with 10 bases between them. This CDR3 region has 15 residues. CDR1 and CDR2 from the germline V gene are ENHRY and SYGVKD. The CDR3 is CAISEGGTAYNEQFF. For the CDR3, the DNA is TGTGCCATCAGTGAGGGGGGGACGGCCTACAATGAGCAGTTCTTC.

V usage is TRBV4-1 and J usage is TRBJ1-1; D is unclear. V was clipped by 5 bases and J by 5 bases, with 9 bases between them. Germline values: CDR1 MGHRA, CDR2 YSYEKL. The CDR3 is 12 amino acids. CDR3 amino acids: CASSLFGTEAFF. The DNA of the CDR3 is TGCGCCAGCAGCTTATTTGGGACTGAAGCTTTCTTT.